These T cell receptor beta chains were read from a single sample in a study of response to subunit inactivated influenza vaccine. Via MiXCR, TCRdb re-called the RT-PCR reads, giving one row per CDR3 protein. This table has around 540,000 distinct CDR3 sequences, about 12% appearing once. Sequenced here: PBMCs from blood, sampled on the day of vaccination. Every receptor here comes from a man aged 45 to 65 who received an inactivated influenza vaccine. The conserved cysteine and the conserved F or W are not part of the CDR3 here.

V gene	J gene	CDR3 protein
TRBV6-1	TRBJ2-5	ASSVGTTETQY
TRBV7-9	TRBJ2-3	ASSRDRGPSTDTQY
TRBV5-1	TRBJ2-1	ASSLDPGRSNEQF
TRBV6-6	TRBJ2-7	ASIGASYEQY
TRBV29-1	TRBJ2-2	SVEISRVTGELF
TRBV12-3/TRBV12-4	TRBJ2-5	ASSATGTSGRALGKETQY
TRBV10-2	TRBJ1-1	ASSDISEAF
TRBV29-1	TRBJ1-2	SAEGDSKGYT
TRBV7-8	TRBJ2-2	ASSSPLGRESGAGELF
TRBV5-1	TRBJ2-7	ASSSQTSGGTYEQY
TRBV7-8	TRBJ2-1	ASSSTQTRDPGEQF
TRBV5-1	TRBJ2-1	ASSLDGGFSYNEQF
TRBV7-9	TRBJ2-7	ASSYSGVYEQY
TRBV4-1	TRBJ2-6	ASSQPIGANVLT
TRBV29-1	TRBJ2-2	SVGFGTANTGELF
TRBV12-3/TRBV12-4	TRBJ2-3	ASSLARARADTQY
TRBV4-3	TRBJ2-1	ASSLTRSPAGRVNEQF
TRBV7-6	TRBJ2-1	ASSPRTSGDNEQF
TRBV6-2/TRBV6-3	TRBJ2-3	ASSYSIHRGDTDTQY
TRBV5-1	TRBJ2-4	ASSLAGQIENIQY